The clone carrying this T cell receptor (beta chain) was observed once. The record originates from a study of blood T cell repertoires in COVID-19. Germline V CDR1 and CDR2: MNHEY, SVGAGI. V was shortened by 6 bases and J by 7 bases, with 19 bases between the two germline ends. The CDR3 spans 14 residues. Per the original data handling: It was from reference gene primer amplification that nucleated cell counts were estimated. Assay: immunoSEQ multiplex PCR; the TCRdb copy retains only in-frame clones and omits some. Clone size and V and J calls were adopted from that table, with D and trimming inferred from the DNA. The sample contains 200,000 to 250,000 clones, around 88% of which appear only once.

Sequencing used peripheral blood. This receptor was identified in an elderly man with acute or convalescent COVID-19. The rearrangement joins TRBV6-5 to TRBJ2-7; a possible D gene is TRBD1 (6 bases). DNA of the CDR3: TGTGCCAGCAGCTCCGGATGGGGGCAGCGAGAGCAGTACTTC. This translates into CASSSGWGQREQYF.